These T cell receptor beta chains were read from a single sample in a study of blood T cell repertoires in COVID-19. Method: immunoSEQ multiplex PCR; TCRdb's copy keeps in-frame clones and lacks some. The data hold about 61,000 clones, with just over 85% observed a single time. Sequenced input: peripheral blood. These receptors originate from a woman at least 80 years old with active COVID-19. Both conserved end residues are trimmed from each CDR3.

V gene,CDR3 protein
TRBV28,ASKLGGAEKLF
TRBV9,ASSPRTGGATGELF
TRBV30,AWSLGTLGNQPQH
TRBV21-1,ASSQSTDTGKNGTEAF
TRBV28,ASSLTVGQGTLQETQY
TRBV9,ASSVARSTEAF
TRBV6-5,ASSMTGSGANVLT
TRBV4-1,ASSLAPGQTYGYT
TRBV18,ASSPRTTSGVPEQY
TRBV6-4,ASSDGAGSTDTQY
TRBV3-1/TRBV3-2,ASSHAGTPSSYEQY
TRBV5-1,ASSLQQGIPGELF
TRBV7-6,ASSQGLVVPGELF
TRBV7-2,ASSYRIADSYNEQF
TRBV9,ASSLTSGGYNEQF
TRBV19,ASGVRGLNTGELF
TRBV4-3,ASSQEQASYEQY
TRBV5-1,ASSSQGLSGANVLT
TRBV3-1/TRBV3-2,ASSSIRGETQY
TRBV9,ASSVEPGGMDEQF
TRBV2,ASSAGQPNSPLH
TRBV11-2,ASKRASGGRDEQF
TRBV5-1,ASSGQGGDTQY
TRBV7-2,ASSSRDRVVDTQY
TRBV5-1,ASSEQGDQSQH
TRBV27,ASRGSVGTQY